Sequencing of this T cell receptor beta chain was carried out in a study of molecular identifiers for immune sequencing clone quantification. In TCRdb, the PCR reads were re-called with MiXCR into one record per CDR3 protein. The sample includes just under 650,000 distinct CDR3 sequences, approximately 20% of them seen just once. Investigators produced naive CD8 libraries from roughly 18,000 to 920,000 sorted cells, drawing on 10%, 30% or 50% RNA. The CDR3 spans 14 residues. The trim removed 7 bases at V and 11 bases at J, leaving 12 bases unmatched. Germline V CDR1 and CDR2: MNHNY, SVGAGI (reference sequence). A note on this clonotype: It may be a read error: a sequence one base away is much more abundant.

The chain uses TRBV6-6 and TRBJ2-3, with 10 positions matching TRBD2. The TCR comes from a human donor in good health. Some libraries in this study had Jurkat cell RNA spiked in. What was sequenced was naive CD8+ T cells from blood, with Jurkat cell RNA spiked in. As for subset: FACS-sorted CD8+CD4-CCR7+CD45RA+ naive T cells. The CDR3 bases are TGTGCCAGCAACCCTAGCGGGGGTTGGTTGGGGCAGTATTTT. Translated: CASNPSGGWLGQYF.